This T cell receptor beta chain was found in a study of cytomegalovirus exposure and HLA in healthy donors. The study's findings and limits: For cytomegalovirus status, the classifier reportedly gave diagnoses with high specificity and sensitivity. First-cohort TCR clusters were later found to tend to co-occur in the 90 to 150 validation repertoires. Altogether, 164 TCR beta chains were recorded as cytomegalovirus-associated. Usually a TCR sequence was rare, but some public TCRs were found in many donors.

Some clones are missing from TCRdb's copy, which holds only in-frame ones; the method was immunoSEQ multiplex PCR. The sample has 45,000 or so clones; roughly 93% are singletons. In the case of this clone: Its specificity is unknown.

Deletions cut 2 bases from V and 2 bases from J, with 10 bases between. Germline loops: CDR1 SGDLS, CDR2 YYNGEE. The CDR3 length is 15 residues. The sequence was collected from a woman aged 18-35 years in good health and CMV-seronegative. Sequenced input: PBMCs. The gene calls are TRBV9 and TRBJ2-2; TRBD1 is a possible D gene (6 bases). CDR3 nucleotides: TGTGCCAGCAGCGTCGGGACAAGTAACACCGGGGAGCTGTTTTTT. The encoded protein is CASSVGTSNTGELFF.